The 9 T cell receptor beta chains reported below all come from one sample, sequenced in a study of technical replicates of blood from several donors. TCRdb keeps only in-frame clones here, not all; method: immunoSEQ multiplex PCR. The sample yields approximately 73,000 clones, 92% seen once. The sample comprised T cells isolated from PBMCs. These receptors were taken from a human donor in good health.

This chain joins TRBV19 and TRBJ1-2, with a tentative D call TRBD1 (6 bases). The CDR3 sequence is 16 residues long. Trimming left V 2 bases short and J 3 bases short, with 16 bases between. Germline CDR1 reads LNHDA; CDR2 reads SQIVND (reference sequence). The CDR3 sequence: CASSIQGGGRHYGYTF. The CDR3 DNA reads TGTGCCAGTAGTATACAGGGCGGGGGCCGGCACTATGGCTACACCTTC. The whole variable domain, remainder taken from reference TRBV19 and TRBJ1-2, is DGGITQSPKYLFRKEGQNVTLSCEQNLNHDAMYWYRQDPGQGLRLIYYSQIVNDFQKGDIAEGYSVSREKKESFPLTVTSAQKNPTAFYLCASSIQGGGRHYGYTFGSGTRLTVV.

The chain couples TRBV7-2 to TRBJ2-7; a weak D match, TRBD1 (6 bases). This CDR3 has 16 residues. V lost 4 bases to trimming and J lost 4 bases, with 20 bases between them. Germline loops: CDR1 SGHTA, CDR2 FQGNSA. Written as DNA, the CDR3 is TGTGCCAGCAGCTCCCCCCATGGGGGCGCTGGGTACGAGCAGTACTTC. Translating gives CASSSPHGGAGYEQYF.

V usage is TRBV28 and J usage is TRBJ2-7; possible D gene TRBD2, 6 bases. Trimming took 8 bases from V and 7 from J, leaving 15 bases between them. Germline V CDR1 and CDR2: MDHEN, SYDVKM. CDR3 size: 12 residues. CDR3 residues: CASGLLEGEQYF. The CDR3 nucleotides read TGTGCCAGCGGGCTATTGGAGGGAGAGCAGTACTTC.

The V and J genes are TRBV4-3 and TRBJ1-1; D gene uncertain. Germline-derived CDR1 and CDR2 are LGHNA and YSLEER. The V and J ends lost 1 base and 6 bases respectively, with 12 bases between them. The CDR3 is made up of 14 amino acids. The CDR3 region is CASSQAADRSEAFF. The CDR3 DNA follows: TGCGCCAGCAGCCAAGCAGCGGACCGCTCTGAAGCTTTCTTT.

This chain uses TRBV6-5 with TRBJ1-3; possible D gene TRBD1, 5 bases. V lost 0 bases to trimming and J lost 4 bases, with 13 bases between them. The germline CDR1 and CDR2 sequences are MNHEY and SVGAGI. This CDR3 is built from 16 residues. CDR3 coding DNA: TGTGCCAGCAGTTACTCGGGGGGGAGATCGGGAAACACCATATATTTT. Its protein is CASSYSGGRSGNTIYF.

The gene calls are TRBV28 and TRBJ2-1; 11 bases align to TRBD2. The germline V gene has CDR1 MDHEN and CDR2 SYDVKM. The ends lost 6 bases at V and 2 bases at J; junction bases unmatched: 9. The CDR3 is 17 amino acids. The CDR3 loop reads CASSWGLAETPYNEQFF. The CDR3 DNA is TGTGCCAGCAGCTGGGGACTAGCGGAGACTCCCTACAATGAGCAGTTCTTC.

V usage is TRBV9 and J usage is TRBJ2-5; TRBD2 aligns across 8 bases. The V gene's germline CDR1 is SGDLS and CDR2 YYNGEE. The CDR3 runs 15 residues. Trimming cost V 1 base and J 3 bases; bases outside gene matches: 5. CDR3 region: CASSVTGLAEETQYF. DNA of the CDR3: TGTGCCAGCAGCGTAACCGGACTAGCCGAAGAGACCCAGTACTTC. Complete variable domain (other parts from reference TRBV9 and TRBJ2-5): DSGVTQTPKHLITATGQRVTLRCSPRSGDLSVYWYQQSLDQGLQFLIQYYNGEERAKGNILERFSAQQFPDLHSELNLSSLELGDSALYFCASSVTGLAEETQYFGPGTRLLVL.

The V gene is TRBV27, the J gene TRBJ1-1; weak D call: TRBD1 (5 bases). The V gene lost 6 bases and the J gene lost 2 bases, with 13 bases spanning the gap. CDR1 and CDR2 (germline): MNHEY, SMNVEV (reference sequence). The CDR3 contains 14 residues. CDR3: CASSWGSPNTEAFF. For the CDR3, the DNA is TGTGCCAGCAGCTGGGGCTCCCCAAACACTGAAGCTTTCTTT.

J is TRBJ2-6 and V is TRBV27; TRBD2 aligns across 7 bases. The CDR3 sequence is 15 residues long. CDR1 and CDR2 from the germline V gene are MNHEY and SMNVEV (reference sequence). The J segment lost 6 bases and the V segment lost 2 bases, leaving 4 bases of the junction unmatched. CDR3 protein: CASSLGGGTANVLTF. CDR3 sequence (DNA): TGTGCCAGCAGTTTAGGGGGGGGAACGGCCAACGTCCTGACTTTC.